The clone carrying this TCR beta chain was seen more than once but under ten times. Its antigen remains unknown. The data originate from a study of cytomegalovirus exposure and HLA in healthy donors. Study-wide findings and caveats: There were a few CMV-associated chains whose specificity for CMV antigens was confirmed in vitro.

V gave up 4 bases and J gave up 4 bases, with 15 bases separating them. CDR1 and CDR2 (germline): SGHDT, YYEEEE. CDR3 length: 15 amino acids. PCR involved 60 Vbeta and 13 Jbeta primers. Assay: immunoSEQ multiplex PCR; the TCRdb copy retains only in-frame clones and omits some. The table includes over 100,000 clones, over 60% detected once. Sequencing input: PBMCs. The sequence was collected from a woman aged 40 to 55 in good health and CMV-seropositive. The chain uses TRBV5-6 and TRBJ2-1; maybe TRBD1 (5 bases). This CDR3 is CASSARGHGYNEQFF. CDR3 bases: TGTGCCAGCAGCGCCCGCGGACACGGGTACAATGAGCAGTTCTTC.